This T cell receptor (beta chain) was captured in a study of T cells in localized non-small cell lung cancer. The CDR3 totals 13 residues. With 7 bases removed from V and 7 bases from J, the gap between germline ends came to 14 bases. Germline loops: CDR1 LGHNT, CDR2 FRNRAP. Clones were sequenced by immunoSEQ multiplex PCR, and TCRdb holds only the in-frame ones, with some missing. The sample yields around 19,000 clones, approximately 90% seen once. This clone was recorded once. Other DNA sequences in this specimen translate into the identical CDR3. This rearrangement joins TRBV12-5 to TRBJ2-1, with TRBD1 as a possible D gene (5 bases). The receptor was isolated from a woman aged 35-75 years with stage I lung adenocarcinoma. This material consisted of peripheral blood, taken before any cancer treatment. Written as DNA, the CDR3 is TGTGCTAGTGCCTTAGACAGAGCAAATGAGCAGTTCTTC. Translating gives CASALDRANEQFF.